This T cell receptor beta chain emerged from a study of cytomegalovirus exposure and HLA in healthy donors. Across the study: Sequencing of some 200 million T cells in an earlier analysis found more than 100 million unique TCR beta sequences. Study outcomes and limitations: Some V segments could not be told apart, so they were left out, TRBV6-2 and TRBV6-3 among them.

The CDR3 loop spans 14 amino acids. The V gene end was trimmed by 4 bases and the J gene end by 1 base; junction bases not matched to a gene: 2. Germline V CDR1 and CDR2: SEHNR, FQNEAQ (reference sequence). PCR primers comprised 60 Vbeta and 13 Jbeta primers. This table comes from immunoSEQ multiplex PCR, and its TCRdb copy is limited to in-frame clones, with some not included. This table has about 73,000 clones, about two thirds appearing once. This clone has only a few counts. Its target is unknown. This chain uses TRBV7-9 with TRBJ1-1, with 8 bases lining up with TRBD1. The material sequenced was PBMCs. The receptor was isolated from a woman in her forties or fifties in good health and CMV-seropositive. The CDR3 loop is CASSYGTGNTEAFF. The CDR3 DNA is TGTGCCAGCAGCTACGGGACAGGGAACACTGAAGCTTTCTTT.